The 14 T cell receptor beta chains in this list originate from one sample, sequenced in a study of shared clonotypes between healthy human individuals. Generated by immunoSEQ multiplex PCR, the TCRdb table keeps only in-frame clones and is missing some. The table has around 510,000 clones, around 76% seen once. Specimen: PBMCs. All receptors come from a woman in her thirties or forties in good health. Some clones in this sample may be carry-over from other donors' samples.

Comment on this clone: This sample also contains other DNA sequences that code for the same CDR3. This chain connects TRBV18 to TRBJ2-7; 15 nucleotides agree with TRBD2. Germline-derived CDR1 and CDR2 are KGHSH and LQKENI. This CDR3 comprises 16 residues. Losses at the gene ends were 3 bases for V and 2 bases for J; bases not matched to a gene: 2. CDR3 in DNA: TGTGCCAGCTCACCGGGACTAGCGGGAGGCACCTACGAGCAGTACTTC. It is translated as CASSPGLAGGTYEQYF.

CDR3 protein: CASSYGDSSGANVLTF. CDR3 DNA sequence: TGTGCCAGCAGTTACGGGGACAGCTCTGGGGCCAACGTCCTGACTTTC. The rearrangement links TRBV6-5 to TRBJ2-6; 7 positions agree with TRBD1. CDR3 size: 16 residues. CDR1 is MNHEY, CDR2 SVGAGI, per germline. J was trimmed by 0 bases and V by 2 bases; bases with no gene match: 1.

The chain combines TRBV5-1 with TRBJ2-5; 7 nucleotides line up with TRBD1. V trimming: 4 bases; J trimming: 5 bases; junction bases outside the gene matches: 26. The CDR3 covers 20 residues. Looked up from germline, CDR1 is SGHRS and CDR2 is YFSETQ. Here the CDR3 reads CASSPVDGTDQRNPGETQYF. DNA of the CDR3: TGCGCCAGCAGCCCTGTTGACGGGACAGATCAACGAAATCCTGGGGAGACCCAGTACTTC.

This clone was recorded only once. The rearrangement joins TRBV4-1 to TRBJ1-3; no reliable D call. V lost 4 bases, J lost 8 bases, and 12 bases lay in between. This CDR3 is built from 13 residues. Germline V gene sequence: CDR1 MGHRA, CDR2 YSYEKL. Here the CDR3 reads CASSRNRGDTIYF. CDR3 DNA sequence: TGCGCCAGCAGCCGCAACAGAGGAGACACCATATATTTT.

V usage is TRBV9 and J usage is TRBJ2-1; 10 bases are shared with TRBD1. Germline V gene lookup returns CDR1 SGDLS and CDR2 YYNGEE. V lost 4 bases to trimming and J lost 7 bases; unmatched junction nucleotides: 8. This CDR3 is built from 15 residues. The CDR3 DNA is TGTGCCAGCAGCTCCGGGACAGGGGAGGGGAATGAGCAGTTCTTC. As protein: CASSSGTGEGNEQFF.

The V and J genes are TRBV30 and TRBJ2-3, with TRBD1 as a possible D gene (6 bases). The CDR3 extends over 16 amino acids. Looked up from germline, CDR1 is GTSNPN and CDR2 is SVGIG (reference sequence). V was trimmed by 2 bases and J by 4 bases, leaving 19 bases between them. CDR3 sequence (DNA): TGTGCCTGGAGTCCGTCGACGCGTGGGGGCCCAGATACGCAGTATTTT. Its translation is CAWSPSTRGGPDTQYF. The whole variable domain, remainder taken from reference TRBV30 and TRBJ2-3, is SQTIHQWPATLVQPVGSPLSLECTVEGTSNPNLYWYRQAAGRGLQLLFYSVGIGQISSEVPQNLSASRPQDRQFILSSKKLLLSDSGFYLCAWSPSTRGGPDTQYFGPGTRLTVL.

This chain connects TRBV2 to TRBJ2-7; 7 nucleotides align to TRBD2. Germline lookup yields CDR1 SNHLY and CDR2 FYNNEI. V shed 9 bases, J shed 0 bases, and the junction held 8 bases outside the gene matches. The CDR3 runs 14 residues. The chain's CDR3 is CASWDYRSSYEQYF. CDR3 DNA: TGTGCCAGTTGGGACTACCGTAGCTCCTACGAGCAGTACTTC. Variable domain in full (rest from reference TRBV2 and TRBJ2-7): EPEVTQTPSHQVTQMGQEVILRCVPISNHLYFYWYRQILGQKVEFLVSFYNNEISEKSEIFDDQFSVERPDGSNFTLKIRSTKLEDSAMYFCASWDYRSSYEQYFGPGTRLTVT.

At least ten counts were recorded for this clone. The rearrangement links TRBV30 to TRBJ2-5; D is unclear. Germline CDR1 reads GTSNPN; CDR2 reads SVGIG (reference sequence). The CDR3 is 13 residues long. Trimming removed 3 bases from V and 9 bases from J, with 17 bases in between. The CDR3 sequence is CAWSDGATQAQYF. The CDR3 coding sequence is TGTGCCTGGAGCGATGGAGCTACCCAGGCCCAGTACTTC.

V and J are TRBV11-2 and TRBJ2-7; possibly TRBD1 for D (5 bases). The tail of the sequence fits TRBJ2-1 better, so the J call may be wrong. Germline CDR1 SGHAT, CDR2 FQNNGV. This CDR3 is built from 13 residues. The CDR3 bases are TGTGCCAGCAGCTTCGGCGACAGCAATGAGCAGTTCTTC. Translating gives CASSFGDSNEQFF.

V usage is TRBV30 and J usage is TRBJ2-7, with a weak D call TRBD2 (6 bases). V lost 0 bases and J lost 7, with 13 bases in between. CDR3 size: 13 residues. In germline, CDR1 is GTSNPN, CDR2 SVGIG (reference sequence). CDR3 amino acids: CAWSVGTLGEQYF. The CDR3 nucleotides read TGTGCCTGGAGTGTAGGGACTTTGGGGGAGCAGTACTTC.

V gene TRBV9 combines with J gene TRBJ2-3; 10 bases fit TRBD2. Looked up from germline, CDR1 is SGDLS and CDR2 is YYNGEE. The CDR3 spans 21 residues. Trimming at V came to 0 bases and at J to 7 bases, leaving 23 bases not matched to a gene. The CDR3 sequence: CASSVDWRESSGLAAQHTQYF. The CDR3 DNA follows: TGTGCCAGCAGCGTAGATTGGAGGGAGTCGAGTGGACTAGCGGCACAACATACGCAGTATTTT.

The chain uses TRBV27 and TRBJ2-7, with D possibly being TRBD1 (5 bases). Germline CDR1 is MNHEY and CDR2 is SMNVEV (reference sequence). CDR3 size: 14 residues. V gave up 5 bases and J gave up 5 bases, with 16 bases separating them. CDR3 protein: CASSPKKGVNEQYF. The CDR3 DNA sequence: TGTGCCAGCAGTCCGAAGAAAGGGGTGAACGAGCAGTACTTC.

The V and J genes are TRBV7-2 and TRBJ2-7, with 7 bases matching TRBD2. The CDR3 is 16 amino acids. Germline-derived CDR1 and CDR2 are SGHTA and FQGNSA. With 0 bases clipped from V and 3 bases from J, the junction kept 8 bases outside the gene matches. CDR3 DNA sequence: TGTGCCAGCAGCTTAGCGGTGTCTAGCGGCAACTACGAGCAGTACTTC. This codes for CASSLAVSSGNYEQYF.

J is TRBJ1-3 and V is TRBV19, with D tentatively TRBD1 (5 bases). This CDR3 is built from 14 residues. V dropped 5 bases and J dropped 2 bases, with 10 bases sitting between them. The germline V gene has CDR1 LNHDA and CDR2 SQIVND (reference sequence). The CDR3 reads CASSPRQPGNTIYF. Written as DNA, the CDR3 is TGTGCCAGTAGTCCAAGACAGCCTGGAAACACCATATATTTT.